A selection of T cell receptor beta chains follows, all from one sample in a study of blood T cell repertoires in COVID-19. Assay: immunoSEQ multiplex PCR; the TCRdb copy retains only in-frame clones and omits some. The sample records roughly 300,000 clones, more than 70% being singletons. The specimen sequenced was peripheral blood. These receptors came from a woman aged 45-65 years with acute or convalescent COVID-19. CDR3s include the opening cysteine and the closing phenylalanine or tryptophan. The D gene is left open where the match is weak. Rows give clone size only sometimes, using once, few, many, or a class for an expanded clone.

j_gene,abundance,v_gene,d_gene,CDR3aa,CDR3nt
TRBJ1-5,few,TRBV7-2,TRBD1,CASSLRTGSNQPQHF,TGTGCCAGCAGCCTACGGACAGGTAGCAATCAGCCCCAGCATTTT
TRBJ2-5,once,TRBV10-2,.,CASRYYQETQYF,TGCGCCAGCAGATACTACCAAGAGACCCAGTACTTC
TRBJ1-5,.,TRBV7-2,TRBD1,CASSIGTGFNQPQHF,TGTGCCAGCAGCATAGGGACAGGGTTCAATCAGCCCCAGCATTTT
TRBJ1-2,once,TRBV5-4,.,CASAAQQASFYGYTF,TGTGCCAGCGCCGCACAACAGGCTTCCTTCTATGGCTACACCTTC
TRBJ2-1,once,TRBV5-1,.,CASSGSGNYNEQFF,TGCGCCAGCAGCGGGTCCGGGAATTACAATGAGCAGTTCTTC
TRBJ2-7,once,TRBV9,TRBD1,CASSGGDRTVSEQYF,TGTGCCAGCAGCGGGGGGGACAGGACTGTTTCCGAGCAGTACTTC
TRBJ2-7,.,TRBV10-3,TRBD1,CAISGRQGAEEQYF,TGTGCCATCAGTGGGAGACAGGGGGCTGAGGAGCAGTACTTC
TRBJ2-2,.,TRBV5-1,.,CASSLDAGDTGELFF,TGCGCCAGCAGCTTGGATGCAGGGGACACCGGGGAGCTGTTTTTT
TRBJ1-5,.,TRBV7-2,TRBD1,CASSLGQGAGQPQHF,TGTGCCAGCAGCTTGGGCCAGGGGGCAGGACAGCCCCAGCATTTT
TRBJ2-7,.,TRBV18,TRBD2,CASSPPQGGRSYEQYF,TGTGCCAGCTCACCACCCCAGGGAGGGCGTTCCTACGAGCAGTACTTC
TRBJ1-5,.,TRBV2,.,CASSVSGGNQPQHF,TGTGCCAGCAGTGTATCAGGGGGCAATCAGCCCCAGCATTTT
TRBJ2-7,.,TRBV29-1,TRBD2,CSVMGLAGGSYEQYF,TGCAGCGTTATGGGACTAGCGGGAGGCTCCTACGAGCAGTACTTC
TRBJ2-5,many,TRBV30,.,CAWRKAGVETQYF,TGTGCCTGGAGAAAGGCAGGGGTGGAGACCCAGTACTTC
TRBJ2-7,.,TRBV28,TRBD2,CASSGTRSDEQYF,TGTGCCAGTTCGGGGACTAGAAGCGACGAGCAGTACTTC
TRBJ2-5,.,TRBV11-2,.,CASSLDLPGAGETQYF,TGTGCCAGCAGCTTAGATCTCCCGGGCGCAGGGGAGACCCAGTACTTC
TRBJ2-3,.,TRBV27,.,CASSYRIADTQYF,TGTGCCAGCAGTTACAGGATCGCCGATACGCAGTATTTT
TRBJ1-4,.,TRBV4-1,TRBD1,CASSQGDRGEKLFF,TGCGCCAGCAGCCAAGGGGACAGGGGTGAAAAACTGTTTTTT
TRBJ2-7,.,TRBV18,.,CASSPNYEQYF,TGTGCCAGCTCACCCAACTACGAGCAGTACTTC
TRBJ2-7,.,TRBV5-1,TRBD2,CASGLRTSGSSYEQYF,TGCGCCAGCGGCTTGAGGACTAGCGGGAGCTCCTACGAGCAGTACTTC
TRBJ1-2,once,TRBV19,.,CASSITALTNYGYTF,TGTGCCAGTAGTATAACAGCACTTACTAACTATGGCTACACCTTC
TRBJ1-2,.,TRBV7-2,.,CASSRDPGGYTF,TGTGCCAGCAGCAGAGACCCGGGTGGCTACACCTTC
TRBJ2-7,.,TRBV19,.,CASSIAGTYEQYF,TGTGCCAGTAGTATAGCAGGGACCTACGAGCAGTACTTC
TRBJ1-4,.,TRBV5-1,TRBD1,CASSLLGTENEKLFF,TGCGCCAGCAGCTTACTAGGGACAGAGAATGAAAAACTGTTTTTT
TRBJ2-7,.,TRBV18,.,CASSRDQGTLYEQYF,TGTGCCAGCTCACGGGATCAGGGGACCCTCTACGAGCAGTACTTC
TRBJ2-3,.,TRBV27,.,CASSWATLGTDTQYF,TGTGCCAGCAGTTGGGCCACCCTGGGCACAGATACGCAGTATTTT
TRBJ2-1,.,TRBV7-8,.,CASSGSSYNEQFF,TGTGCCAGCAGCGGGAGCTCCTACAATGAGCAGTTCTTC
TRBJ2-5,.,TRBV28,TRBD2,CASSSGSGQETQYF,TGTGCCAGCAGTAGCGGGAGTGGGCAAGAGACCCAGTACTTC
TRBJ1-2,.,TRBV6-5,TRBD1,CASSYGVDRGRLGYTF,TGTGCCAGCAGTTACGGAGTGGACAGGGGGCGCTTGGGCTACACCTTC